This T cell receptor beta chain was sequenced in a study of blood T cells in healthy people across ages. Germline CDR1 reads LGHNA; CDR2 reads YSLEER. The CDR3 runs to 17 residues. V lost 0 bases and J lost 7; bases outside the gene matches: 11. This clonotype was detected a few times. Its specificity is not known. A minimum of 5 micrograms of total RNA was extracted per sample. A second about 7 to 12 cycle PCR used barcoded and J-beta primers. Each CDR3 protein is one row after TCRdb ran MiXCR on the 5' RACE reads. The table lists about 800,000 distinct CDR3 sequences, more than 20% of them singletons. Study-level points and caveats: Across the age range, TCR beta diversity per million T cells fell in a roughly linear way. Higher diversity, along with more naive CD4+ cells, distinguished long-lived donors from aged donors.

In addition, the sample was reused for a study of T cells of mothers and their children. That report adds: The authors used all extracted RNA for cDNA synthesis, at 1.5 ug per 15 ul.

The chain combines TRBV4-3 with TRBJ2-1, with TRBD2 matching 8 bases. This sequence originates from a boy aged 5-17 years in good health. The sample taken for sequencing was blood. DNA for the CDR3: TGCGCCAGCAGCCAAGATTCGTCGCGGGAGGTGTGGAATGAGCAGTTCTTC. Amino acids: CASSQDSSREVWNEQFF.